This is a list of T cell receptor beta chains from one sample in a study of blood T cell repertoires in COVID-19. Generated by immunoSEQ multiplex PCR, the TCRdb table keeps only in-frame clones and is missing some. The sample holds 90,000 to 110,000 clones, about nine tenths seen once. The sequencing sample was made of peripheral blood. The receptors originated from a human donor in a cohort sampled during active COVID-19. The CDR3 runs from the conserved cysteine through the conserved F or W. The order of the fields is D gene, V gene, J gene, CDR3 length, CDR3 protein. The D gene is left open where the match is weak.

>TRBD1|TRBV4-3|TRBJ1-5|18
CASSHRRRHRGRIQPQHF
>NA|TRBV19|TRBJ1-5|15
CASTPFGGDNQPQHF
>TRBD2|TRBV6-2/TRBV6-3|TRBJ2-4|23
CASSPWRASGGVFQLKAKNIQYF
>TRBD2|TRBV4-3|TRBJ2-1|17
CASSQEGAGGPLNEQFF
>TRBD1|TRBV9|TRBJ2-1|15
CASSVGQGAYNEQFF
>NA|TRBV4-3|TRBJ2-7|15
CASSQESFRVYEQYF
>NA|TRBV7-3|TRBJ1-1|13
CASSEHGNTEAFF
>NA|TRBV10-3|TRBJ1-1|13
CAISESQGTEAFF
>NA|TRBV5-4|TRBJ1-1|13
CASNGGLNTEAFF
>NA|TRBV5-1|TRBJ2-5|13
CASSLAGRETQYF